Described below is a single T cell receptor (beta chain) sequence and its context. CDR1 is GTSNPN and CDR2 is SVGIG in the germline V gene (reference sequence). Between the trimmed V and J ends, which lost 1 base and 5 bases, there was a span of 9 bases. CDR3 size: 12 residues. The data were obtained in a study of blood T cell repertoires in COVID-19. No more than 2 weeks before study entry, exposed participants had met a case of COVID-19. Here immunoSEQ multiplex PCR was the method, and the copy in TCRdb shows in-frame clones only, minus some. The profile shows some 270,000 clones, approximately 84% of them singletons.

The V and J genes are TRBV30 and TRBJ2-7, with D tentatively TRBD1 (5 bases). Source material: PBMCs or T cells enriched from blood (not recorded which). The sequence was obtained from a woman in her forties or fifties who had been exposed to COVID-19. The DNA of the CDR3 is TGTGCCTGGAGTGGATTGGGGCACGAGCAGTACTTC. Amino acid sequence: CAWSGLGHEQYF. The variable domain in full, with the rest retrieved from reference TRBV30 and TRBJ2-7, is SQTIHQWPATLVQPVGSPLSLECTVEGTSNPNLYWYRQAAGRGLQLLFYSVGIGQISSEVPQNLSASRPQDRQFILSSKKLLLSDSGFYLCAWSGLGHEQYFGPGTRLTVT.